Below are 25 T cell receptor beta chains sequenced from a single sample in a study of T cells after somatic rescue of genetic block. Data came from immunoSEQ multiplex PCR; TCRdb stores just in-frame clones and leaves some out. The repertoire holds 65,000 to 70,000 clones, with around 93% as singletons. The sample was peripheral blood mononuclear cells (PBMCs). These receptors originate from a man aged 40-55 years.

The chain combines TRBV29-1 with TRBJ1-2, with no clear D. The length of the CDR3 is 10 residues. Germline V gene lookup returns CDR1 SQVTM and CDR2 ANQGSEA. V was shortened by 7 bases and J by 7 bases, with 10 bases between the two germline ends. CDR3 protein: CSALGFGYTF. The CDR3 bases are TGCAGCGCCCTGGGATTTGGCTACACCTTC.

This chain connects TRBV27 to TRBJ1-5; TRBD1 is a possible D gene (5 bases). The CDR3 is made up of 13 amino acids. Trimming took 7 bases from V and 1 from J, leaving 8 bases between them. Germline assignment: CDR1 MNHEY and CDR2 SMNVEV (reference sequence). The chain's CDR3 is CASTNRSNQPQHF. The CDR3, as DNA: TGTGCCAGCACGAACAGGAGCAATCAGCCCCAGCATTTT.

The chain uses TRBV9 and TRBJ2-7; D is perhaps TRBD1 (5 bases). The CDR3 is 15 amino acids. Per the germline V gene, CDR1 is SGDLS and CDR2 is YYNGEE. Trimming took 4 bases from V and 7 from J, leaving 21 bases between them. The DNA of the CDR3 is TGTGCCAGCAGCTCCACCCTGGGGCTAGGGGCGGAGCAGTACTTC. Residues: CASSSTLGLGAEQYF.

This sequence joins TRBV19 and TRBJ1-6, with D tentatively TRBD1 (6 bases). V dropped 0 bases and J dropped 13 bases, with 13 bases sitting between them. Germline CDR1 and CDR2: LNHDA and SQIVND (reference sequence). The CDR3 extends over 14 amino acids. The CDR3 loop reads CASSIEGGQGPLHF. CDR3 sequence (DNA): TGTGCCAGTAGTATAGAGGGCGGGCAGGGGCCCCTCCACTTT.

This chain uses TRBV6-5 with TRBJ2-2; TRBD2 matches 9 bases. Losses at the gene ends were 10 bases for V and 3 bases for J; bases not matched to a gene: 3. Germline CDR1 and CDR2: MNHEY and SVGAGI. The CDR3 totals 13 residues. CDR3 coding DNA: TGTGCCACCGGACTAGCGTACACCGGGGAGCTGTTTTTT. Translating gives CATGLAYTGELFF.

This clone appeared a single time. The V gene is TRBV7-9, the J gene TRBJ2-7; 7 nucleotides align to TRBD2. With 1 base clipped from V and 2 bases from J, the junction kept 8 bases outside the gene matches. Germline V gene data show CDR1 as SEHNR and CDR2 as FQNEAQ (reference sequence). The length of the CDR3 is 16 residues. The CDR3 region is CASSLGGVRGAYEQYF. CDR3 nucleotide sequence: TGTGCCAGCAGCTTAGGAGGCGTTCGGGGGGCCTACGAGCAGTACTTC.

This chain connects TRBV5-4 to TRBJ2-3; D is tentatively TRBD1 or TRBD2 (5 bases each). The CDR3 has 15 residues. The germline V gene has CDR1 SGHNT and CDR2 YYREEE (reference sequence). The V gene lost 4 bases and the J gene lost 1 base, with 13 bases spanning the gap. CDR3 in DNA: TGTGCCAGCAGCCCCGGACAACTAGGCACAGATACGCAGTATTTT. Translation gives CASSPGQLGTDTQYF.

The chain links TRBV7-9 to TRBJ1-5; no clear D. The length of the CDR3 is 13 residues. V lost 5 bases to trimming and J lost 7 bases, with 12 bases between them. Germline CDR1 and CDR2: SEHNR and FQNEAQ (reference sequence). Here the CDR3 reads CASSPSGGQPQHF. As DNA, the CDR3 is TGTGCCAGCAGCCCATCCGGCGGCCAGCCCCAGCATTTT.

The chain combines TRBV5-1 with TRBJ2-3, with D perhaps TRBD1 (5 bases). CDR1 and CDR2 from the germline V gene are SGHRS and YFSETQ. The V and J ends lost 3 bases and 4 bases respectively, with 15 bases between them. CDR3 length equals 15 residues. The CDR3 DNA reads TGCGCCAGCAGCTCACCGCAGGGTAGGGCAGATACGCAGTATTTT. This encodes CASSSPQGRADTQYF. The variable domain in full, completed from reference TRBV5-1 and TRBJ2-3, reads KAGVTQTPRYLIKTRGQQVTLSCSPISGHRSVSWYQQTPGQGLQFLFEYFSETQRNKGNFPGRFSGRQFSNSRSEMNVSTLELGDSALYLCASSSPQGRADTQYFGPGTRLTVL.

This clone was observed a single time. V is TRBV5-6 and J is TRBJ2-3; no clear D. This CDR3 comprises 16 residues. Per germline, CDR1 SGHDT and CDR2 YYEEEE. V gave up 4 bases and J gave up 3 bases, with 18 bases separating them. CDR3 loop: CASSEEPSVITDTQYF. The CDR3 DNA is TGTGCCAGCAGCGAAGAACCCTCGGTGATAACAGATACGCAGTATTTT.

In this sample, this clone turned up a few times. The CDR3 sequence is CASSLSRGRVNYEQYF. As DNA, the CDR3 is TGTGCCAGCAGTTTATCGAGGGGAAGGGTAAACTACGAGCAGTACTTC. This chain links TRBV27 with TRBJ2-7; D tentatively reads TRBD1 or TRBD2 (5 bases each). Germline V gene data show CDR1 as MNHEY and CDR2 as SMNVEV (reference sequence). The CDR3 totals 16 residues. V was cut by 0 bases and J by 3 bases, with 15 bases left in between.

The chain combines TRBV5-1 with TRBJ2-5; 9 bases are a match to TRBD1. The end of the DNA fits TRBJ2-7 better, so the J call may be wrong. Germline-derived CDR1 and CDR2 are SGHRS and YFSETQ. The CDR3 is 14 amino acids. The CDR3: CASSSRDRESEQYF. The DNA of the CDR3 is TGCGCCAGCAGCTCCCGGGACAGGGAAAGCGAGCAGTACTTC.

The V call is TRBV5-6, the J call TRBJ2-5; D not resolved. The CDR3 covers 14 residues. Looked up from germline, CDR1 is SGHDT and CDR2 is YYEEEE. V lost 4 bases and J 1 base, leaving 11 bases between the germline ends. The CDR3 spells CASSRGPAQETQYF. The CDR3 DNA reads TGTGCCAGCAGCCGAGGACCTGCCCAAGAGACCCAGTACTTC.

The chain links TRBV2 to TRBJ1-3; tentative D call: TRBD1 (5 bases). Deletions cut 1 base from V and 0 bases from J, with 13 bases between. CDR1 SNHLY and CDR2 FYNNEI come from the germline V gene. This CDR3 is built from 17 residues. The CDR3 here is CASSEGTNLLSGNTIYF. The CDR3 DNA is TGTGCCAGCAGTGAAGGGACAAATTTACTCTCTGGAAACACCATATATTTT.

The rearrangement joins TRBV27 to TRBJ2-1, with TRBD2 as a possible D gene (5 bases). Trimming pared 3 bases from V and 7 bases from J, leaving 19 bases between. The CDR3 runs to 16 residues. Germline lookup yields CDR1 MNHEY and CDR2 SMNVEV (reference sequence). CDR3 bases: TGTGCCAGCAGTTTTTCAGTTCGGGGATTCGGAAATGAGCAGTTCTTC. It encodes CASSFSVRGFGNEQFF.

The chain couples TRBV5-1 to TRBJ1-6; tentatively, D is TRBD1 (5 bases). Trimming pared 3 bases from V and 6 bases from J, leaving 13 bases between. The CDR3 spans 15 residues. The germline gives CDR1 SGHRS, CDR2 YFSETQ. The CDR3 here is CASSYSMGPNSPLHF. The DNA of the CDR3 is TGCGCCAGCAGCTACTCGATGGGGCCTAATTCACCCCTCCACTTT.

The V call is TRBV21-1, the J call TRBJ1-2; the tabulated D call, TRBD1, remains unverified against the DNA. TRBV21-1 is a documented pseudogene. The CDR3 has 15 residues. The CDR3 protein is CASSNPGQGSIGYTF. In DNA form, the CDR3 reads TGTGCCAGCAGCAACCCGGGACAGGGGTCGATCGGCTACACCTTC.

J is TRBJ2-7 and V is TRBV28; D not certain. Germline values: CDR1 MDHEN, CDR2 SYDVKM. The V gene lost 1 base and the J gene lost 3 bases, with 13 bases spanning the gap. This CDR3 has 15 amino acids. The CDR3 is CASSLLGTLDYEQYF. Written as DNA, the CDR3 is TGTGCCAGCAGTTTATTGGGTACTTTAGACTACGAGCAGTACTTC. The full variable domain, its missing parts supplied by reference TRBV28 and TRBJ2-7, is DVKVTQSSRYLVKRTGEKVFLECVQDMDHENMFWYRQDPGLGLRLIYFSYDVKMKEKGDIPEGYSVSREKKERFSLILESASTNQTSMYLCASSLLGTLDYEQYFGPGTRLTVT.

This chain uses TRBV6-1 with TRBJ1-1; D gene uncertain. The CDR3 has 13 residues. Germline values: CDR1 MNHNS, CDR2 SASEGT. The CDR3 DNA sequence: TGTGCAGGAGCGGTCTCGGAGAACACTGAAGCTTTCTTT. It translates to CAGAVSENTEAFF.

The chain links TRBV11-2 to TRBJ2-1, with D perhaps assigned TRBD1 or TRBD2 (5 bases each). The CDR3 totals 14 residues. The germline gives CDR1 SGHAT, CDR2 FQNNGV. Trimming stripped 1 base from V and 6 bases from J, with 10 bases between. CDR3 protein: CASSLGAGGNEQFF. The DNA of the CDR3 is TGTGCCAGCAGCTTAGGGGCTGGGGGCAATGAGCAGTTCTTC.

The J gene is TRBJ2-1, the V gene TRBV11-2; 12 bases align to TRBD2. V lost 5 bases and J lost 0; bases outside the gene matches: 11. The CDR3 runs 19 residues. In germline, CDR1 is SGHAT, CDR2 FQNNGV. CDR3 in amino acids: CASSRLAGGPTSSYNEQFF. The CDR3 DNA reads TGTGCCAGCAGCCGTCTAGCGGGAGGGCCTACGAGCTCCTACAATGAGCAGTTCTTC.

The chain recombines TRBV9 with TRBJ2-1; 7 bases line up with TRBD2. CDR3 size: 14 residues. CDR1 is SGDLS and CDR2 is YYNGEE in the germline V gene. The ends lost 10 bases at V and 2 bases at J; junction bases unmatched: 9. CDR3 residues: CASARGETYNEQFF. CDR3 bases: TGTGCCTCCGCCCGGGGGGAAACCTACAATGAGCAGTTCTTC.

The CDR3 DNA is TGCGCCAGCAGCTTGGAGGGGAACTATGGCTACACCTTC. Protein product: CASSLEGNYGYTF. The chain has TRBV5-1 and TRBJ1-2; a possible D gene is TRBD1 (5 bases). CDR1 and CDR2 from the germline V gene are SGHRS and YFSETQ. Trimming stripped 0 bases from V and 2 bases from J, with 5 bases between. This CDR3 is 13 amino acids long.

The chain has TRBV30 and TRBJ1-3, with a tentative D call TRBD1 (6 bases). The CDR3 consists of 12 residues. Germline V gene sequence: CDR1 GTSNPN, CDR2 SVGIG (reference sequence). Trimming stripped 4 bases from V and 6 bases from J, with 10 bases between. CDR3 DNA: TGTGCCTGGAATACAGGGTTAAACACCATATATTTT. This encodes CAWNTGLNTIYF. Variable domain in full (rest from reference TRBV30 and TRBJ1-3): SQTIHQWPATLVQPVGSPLSLECTVEGTSNPNLYWYRQAAGRGLQLLFYSVGIGQISSEVPQNLSASRPQDRQFILSSKKLLLSDSGFYLCAWNTGLNTIYFGEGSWLTVV.

This CDR3 is CAWSSADTQYF. CDR3 DNA sequence: TGTGCCTGGAGCTCGGCAGATACGCAGTATTTT. The gene calls are TRBV30 and TRBJ2-3; the D is unclear. Germline assignment: CDR1 GTSNPN and CDR2 SVGIG (reference sequence). CDR3 size: 11 residues. Between the trimmed V and J ends, which lost 3 bases and 4 bases, there was a span of 5 bases.